A single TCR beta chain is shown here with its context. Its antigen is currently unknown. A read error may account for a junction end that differs from germline. RNA was extracted from bulk tissue without any cell sorting. The sample comes from a study of tumor and adjacent non-tumor tissue in lung cancer. Study in general: The patients, 10 men and 5 or 6 women, were roughly 30 to 80 with stage I to III disease.

Germline V gene sequence: CDR1 SQVTM, CDR2 ANQGSEA. This CDR3 has 12 amino acids. A modified ARM-PCR protocol with three rounds of nested PCR amplified TCRbeta. TCRdb independently ran MiXCR on the multiplex PCR reads; one entry per CDR3 protein. The repertoire holds more than 85,000 distinct CDR3 sequences, with 61% as singletons. Notes on the study in general: Tumor repertoires had a smaller top 100 clone share than normal lung. Significantly higher TCR diversity was found in tumor than normal lung.

This receptor was taken from a man aged 65 to 85 with non-small cell lung cancer. The sample was lung tumor tissue. The J gene is TRBJ2-7, the V gene TRBV29-1; the D gene could be TRBD1 or TRBD2 (5 bases each). The CDR3: CSVRRGVYERYF. In DNA, the CDR3 is TGCAGCGTTCGGCGAGGGGTATATGAGCGGTACTTC.